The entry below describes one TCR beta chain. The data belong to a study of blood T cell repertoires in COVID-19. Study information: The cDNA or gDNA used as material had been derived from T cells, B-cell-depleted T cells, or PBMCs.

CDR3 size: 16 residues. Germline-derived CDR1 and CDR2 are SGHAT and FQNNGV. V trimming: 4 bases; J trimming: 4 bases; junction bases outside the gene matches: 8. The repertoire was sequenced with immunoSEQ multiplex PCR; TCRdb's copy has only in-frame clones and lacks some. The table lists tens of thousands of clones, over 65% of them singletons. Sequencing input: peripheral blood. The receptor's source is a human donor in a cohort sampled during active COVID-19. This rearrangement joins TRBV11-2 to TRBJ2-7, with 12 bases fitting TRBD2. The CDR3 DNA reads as TGTGCCAGCAGCTCTTGGACTAGCGGGACATCTTACGAGCAGTACTTC. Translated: CASSSWTSGTSYEQYF. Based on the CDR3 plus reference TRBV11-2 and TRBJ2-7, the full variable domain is EAGVAQSPRYKIIEKRQSVAFWCNPISGHATLYWYQQILGQGPKLLIQFQNNGVVDDSQLPKDRFSAERLKGVDSTLKIQPAKLEDSAVYLCASSSWTSGTSYEQYFGPGTRLTVT.